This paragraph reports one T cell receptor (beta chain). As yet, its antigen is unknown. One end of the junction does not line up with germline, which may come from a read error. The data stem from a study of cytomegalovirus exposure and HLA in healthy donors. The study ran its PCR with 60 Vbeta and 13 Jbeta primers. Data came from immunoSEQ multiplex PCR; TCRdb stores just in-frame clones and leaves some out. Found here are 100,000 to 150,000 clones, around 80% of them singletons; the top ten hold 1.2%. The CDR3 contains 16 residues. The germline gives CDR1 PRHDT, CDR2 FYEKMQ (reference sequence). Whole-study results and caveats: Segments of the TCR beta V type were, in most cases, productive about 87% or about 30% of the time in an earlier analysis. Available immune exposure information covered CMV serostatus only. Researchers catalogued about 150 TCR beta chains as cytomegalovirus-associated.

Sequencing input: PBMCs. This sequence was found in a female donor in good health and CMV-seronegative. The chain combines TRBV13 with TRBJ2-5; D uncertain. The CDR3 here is CASSLYGAAARETRYF. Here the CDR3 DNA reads TGTGCCAGCAGCTTATATGGCGCGGCAGCTCGAGAGACCCGGTACTTC.